This T cell receptor (beta chain) was found in a study of shared clonotypes between healthy human individuals. Findings and limits, study-wide: Clonotypes shared by all four donors outscored non-shared clonotypes in generation probability. Represented genetic and exposure-history diversity was restricted by having few donors. Rarefaction exposed incomplete sorted-subset sequencing despite large depth. Clonotype sharing among donors likely depends on sequencing depth.

Only in-frame clones appear in the TCRdb table, and some are missing; sequencing was by immunoSEQ multiplex PCR. The sample gives about 2,200,000 clones, 93% of which show up once; under 2% is in the top ten. As defined, naive CD8 cells were CD45RO-negative and positively selected for CCR7, with terminally differentiated effector memory CD45RA+ cells excluded. Details on this clone: Antigen unknown.

Germline V gene lookup returns CDR1 SGHTA and CDR2 FQGNSA. The length of the CDR3 is 15 residues. Sequenced material: naive CD8+ T cells from PBMCs. This chain links TRBV7-2 with TRBJ2-5; 11 bases line up with TRBD2. The J call may be incorrect, as the DNA end agrees better with TRBJ2-7. This TCR was sampled from a man aged 18 to 29 in good health. Some clones in this sample may be carry-over from other donors' samples. The CDR3 coding sequence is TGTGCCAGCAGCCCGGGACTAGCGGCCGCCTACGAGCAGTACTTC. It encodes CASSPGLAAAYEQYF.